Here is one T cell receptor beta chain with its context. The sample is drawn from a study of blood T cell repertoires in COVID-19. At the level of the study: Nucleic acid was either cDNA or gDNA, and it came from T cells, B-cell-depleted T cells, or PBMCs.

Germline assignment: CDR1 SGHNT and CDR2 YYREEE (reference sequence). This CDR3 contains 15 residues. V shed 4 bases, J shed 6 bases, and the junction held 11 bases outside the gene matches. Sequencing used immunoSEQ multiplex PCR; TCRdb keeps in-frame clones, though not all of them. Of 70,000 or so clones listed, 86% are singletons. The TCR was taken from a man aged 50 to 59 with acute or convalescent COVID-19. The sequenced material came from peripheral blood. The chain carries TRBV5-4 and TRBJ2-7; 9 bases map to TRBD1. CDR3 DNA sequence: TGTGCCAGCAGCGCAACCGGGACAGGGTCGGTCGAGCAGTACTTC. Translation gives CASSATGTGSVEQYF.